This T cell receptor beta chain was identified during a study of cytomegalovirus exposure and HLA in healthy donors. Each donor's status was that of a healthy bone marrow donor. PCR primers comprised 60 Vbeta and 13 Jbeta primers. Clones were read by immunoSEQ multiplex PCR, and TCRdb kept only the in-frame ones, dropping some. The sample contains fewer than 130,000 clones, 74% of which appear only once. General study results and limits: The records held CMV serostatus as the only immune exposure information.

The table lists this clone with a few counts. Its antigen is still unknown. J was trimmed by 2 bases and V by 1 base; bases with no gene match: 8. Germline V gene data show CDR1 as LGHNT and CDR2 as FRNRAP. There are 18 residues in the CDR3. Sequencing was done on a sample of PBMCs. This clonotype was sampled from a man aged 45-65 years in good health and CMV-seropositive. This chain joins TRBV12-5 and TRBJ2-3; 11 positions match TRBD2. CDR3 in amino acids: CASGLGLAGPQFTDTQYF. DNA for the CDR3: TGTGCTAGTGGTTTGGGACTAGCGGGGCCTCAGTTCACAGATACGCAGTATTTT. Supplemented by reference TRBV12-5 and TRBJ2-3, the full variable domain reads DARVTQTPRHKVTEMGQEVTMRCQPILGHNTVFWYRQTMMQGLELLAYFRNRAPLDDSGMPKDRFSAEMPDATLATLKIQPSEPRDSAVYFCASGLGLAGPQFTDTQYFGPGTRLTVL.